The 16 T cell receptor beta chains presented below share a single source sample, sequenced in a study of blood T cell repertoires in COVID-19. Profiling relied on immunoSEQ multiplex PCR, and the TCRdb table lists in-frame clones only, not all of them. The data show around 99,000 clones, 70% to 90% seen once. The sequencing input was peripheral blood. Receptor source: a man aged 40-49 years with active or convalescent COVID-19.

The chain links TRBV3-1 (or the pseudogene TRBV3-2) to TRBJ2-1; 8 bases line up with TRBD2. The CDR3 has 18 amino acids. The germline V gene has CDR1 LGHDT and CDR2 YNNKEL (reference sequence). V lost 1 base and J lost 4; bases outside the gene matches: 12. CDR3 sequence (DNA): TGTGCCAGCAGCCAAGGGCTAGTGTTTACGGGAGGGTACAATGAGCAGTTCTTC. Amino acid sequence: CASSQGLVFTGGYNEQFF.

The rearrangement uses TRBV5-6 and TRBJ1-6; the D gene is possibly TRBD1 (5 bases). Looked up from germline, CDR1 is SGHDT and CDR2 is YYEEEE. V lost 1 base and J 14 bases, leaving 10 bases between the germline ends. This CDR3 contains 12 residues. The CDR3 DNA reads TGTGCCAGCAGCTTGCAGGGATTCACCCTCCACTTT. It encodes CASSLQGFTLHF. The entire variable domain, with the rest obtained from reference TRBV5-6 and TRBJ1-6, is as follows: DAGVTQSPTHLIKTRGQQVTLRCSPKSGHDTVSWYQQALGQGPQFIFQYYEEEERQRGNFPDRFSGHQFPNYSSELNVNALLLGDSALYLCASSLQGFTLHFGNGTRLTVT.

The V call is TRBV19, the J call TRBJ2-2; 10 bases match TRBD1. The germline V gene has CDR1 LNHDA and CDR2 SQIVND (reference sequence). The CDR3 covers 15 residues. Trimming took 5 bases from V and 2 from J; bases not matched to a gene: 2. In DNA, the CDR3 is TGTGCCAGTAGTGGACAGGGGGGAAACACCGGGGAGCTGTTTTTT. This gives the protein CASSGQGGNTGELFF.

The chain joins TRBV25-1 to TRBJ2-3, with TRBD2 matching over 8 bases. The germline V gene encodes CDR1 MGHDK and CDR2 SYGVNS. V dropped 2 bases and J dropped 10; count of bases not matched to a gene: 8. CDR3 length: 14 amino acids. CDR3 coding DNA: TGTGCCAGCAGTGAAACAGTAGCGGGAATCTCGCAGTATTTT. Amino acids: CASSETVAGISQYF.

J is TRBJ2-3 and V is TRBV29-1; TRBD1 agrees at 7 bases. V shed 4 bases and J 3 bases; nucleotides not matched to a gene: 4. The CDR3 sequence is 13 residues long. Germline loops: CDR1 SQVTM, CDR2 ANQGSEA. Here the CDR3 DNA reads TGCAGCGTTGGACAGGGATGGACAGATACGCAGTATTTT. Translating gives CSVGQGWTDTQYF.

The V and J genes are TRBV5-6 and TRBJ1-5, with D possibly matching TRBD1 (5 bases). V was cut by 1 base and J by 5 bases, with 10 bases left in between. The CDR3 totals 14 residues. From germline, CDR1 is SGHDT and CDR2 YYEEEE. The CDR3 here is CASSLSGYDQPQHF. The DNA of the CDR3 is TGTGCCAGCAGCTTGTCAGGGTACGATCAGCCCCAGCATTTT. The variable domain in full, with the rest retrieved from reference TRBV5-6 and TRBJ1-5, is DAGVTQSPTHLIKTRGQQVTLRCSPKSGHDTVSWYQQALGQGPQFIFQYYEEEERQRGNFPDRFSGHQFPNYSSELNVNALLLGDSALYLCASSLSGYDQPQHFGDGTRLSIL.

This CDR3 is CASSPQGRNTEAFF. The CDR3 DNA reads as TGTGCCAGCAGCCCGCAGGGCCGGAACACTGAAGCTTTCTTT. The rearrangement uses TRBV7-9 and TRBJ1-1; a possible D gene is TRBD1 (5 bases). Germline lookup yields CDR1 SEHNR and CDR2 FQNEAQ (reference sequence). Trimming stripped 5 bases from V and 1 base from J, with 11 bases between. The length of the CDR3 is 14 residues.

The V and J genes are TRBV28 and TRBJ1-5; 8 positions match TRBD1. CDR3 length: 15 amino acids. V dropped 7 bases and J dropped 1; count of bases not matched to a gene: 6. Germline loops: CDR1 MDHEN, CDR2 SYDVKM. The CDR3: CASKTGGLSNQPQHF. CDR3 coding DNA: TGTGCCAGCAAAACAGGGGGGCTAAGCAATCAGCCCCAGCATTTT. The full variable domain, with the rest looked up from reference TRBV28 and TRBJ1-5, is DVKVTQSSRYLVKRTGEKVFLECVQDMDHENMFWYRQDPGLGLRLIYFSYDVKMKEKGDIPEGYSVSREKKERFSLILESASTNQTSMYLCASKTGGLSNQPQHFGDGTRLSIL.

This chain joins TRBV7-7 and TRBJ2-1; TRBD2 aligns across 10 bases. V shed 4 bases, J shed 5 bases, and the junction held 5 bases outside the gene matches. Germline CDR1 is SSHAT and CDR2 is FNYEAQ (reference sequence). The CDR3 is 15 residues long. CDR3 coding DNA: TGTGCCAGCAGCTCGACTAGCGGGCGGGACAATGAGCAGTTCTTC. Amino acid sequence: CASSSTSGRDNEQFF.

The chain combines TRBV9 with TRBJ1-4; the D gene is possibly TRBD1 (5 bases). This CDR3 contains 14 residues. V lost 4 bases, J lost 4 bases, and 11 bases lay in between. Looked up from germline, CDR1 is SGDLS and CDR2 is YYNGEE. The CDR3 sequence: CASSPRGVNEKLFF. The CDR3 bases are TGTGCCAGCAGCCCCCGGGGGGTTAATGAAAAACTGTTTTTT.

The V call is TRBV6-5, the J call TRBJ2-1; possible D gene TRBD2, 6 bases. Looked up from germline, CDR1 is MNHEY and CDR2 is SVGAGI. CDR3 length equals 12 residues. V lost 8 bases to trimming and J lost 8 bases, with 13 bases between them. The CDR3: CASWLAFDEQFF. The CDR3 DNA reads as TGTGCCAGCTGGCTAGCGTTCGATGAGCAGTTCTTC.

The rearrangement links TRBV3-1 (or the pseudogene TRBV3-2) to TRBJ1-2, with TRBD1 as a possible D gene (5 bases). The CDR3 is 16 residues long. Germline CDR1 is LGHDT and CDR2 is YNNKEL (reference sequence). V lost 1 base to trimming and J lost 0 bases, with 12 bases between them. The CDR3 sequence is CASSQGRGGTNYGYTF. CDR3 sequence (DNA): TGTGCCAGCAGCCAAGGTAGGGGCGGCACTAACTATGGCTACACCTTC.

The gene calls are TRBV28 and TRBJ1-3; D call uncertain. Germline loops: CDR1 MDHEN, CDR2 SYDVKM. The CDR3 covers 14 residues. The V end lost 5 bases, the J end lost 3 bases, and 11 bases lay between the germline ends. The CDR3 region has the DNA TGTGCCAGCAGTCCTCAGTCTAGTGGAAACACCATATATTTT. Translated: CASSPQSSGNTIYF.

The table lists this clone with a few counts. This chain connects TRBV28 to TRBJ1-1, with D maybe TRBD1 (5 bases). This CDR3 has 11 residues. Deletions cut 10 bases from V and 1 base from J, with 7 bases between. Germline loops: CDR1 MDHEN, CDR2 SYDVKM. CDR3 residues: CATQGNTEAFF. The CDR3 coding sequence is TGTGCCACCCAGGGGAACACTGAAGCTTTCTTT. Combining the CDR3 with reference TRBV28 and TRBJ1-1 gives the whole variable domain DVKVTQSSRYLVKRTGEKVFLECVQDMDHENMFWYRQDPGLGLRLIYFSYDVKMKEKGDIPEGYSVSREKKERFSLILESASTNQTSMYLCATQGNTEAFFGQGTRLTVV.

The V gene is TRBV5-1, the J gene TRBJ1-1; no reliable D call. V was trimmed by 0 bases and J by 1 base, leaving 7 bases between them. This CDR3 contains 14 residues. Germline V CDR1 and CDR2: SGHRS, YFSETQ. The CDR3 DNA is TGCGCCAGCAGCTTGGTAACGGGGAACACTGAAGCTTTCTTT. This gives the protein CASSLVTGNTEAFF. The variable domain in full, completed from reference TRBV5-1 and TRBJ1-1, reads KAGVTQTPRYLIKTRGQQVTLSCSPISGHRSVSWYQQTPGQGLQFLFEYFSETQRNKGNFPGRFSGRQFSNSRSEMNVSTLELGDSALYLCASSLVTGNTEAFFGQGTRLTVV.

This clone has only one observation. The rearrangement uses TRBV7-9 and TRBJ2-2; no definite D call. The germline CDR1 and CDR2 sequences are SEHNR and FQNEAQ (reference sequence). This CDR3 has 12 amino acids. Trimming took 5 bases from V and 6 from J, leaving 7 bases between them. CDR3 region: CASSARSGELFF. DNA for the CDR3: TGTGCCAGCAGCGCGCGGTCCGGGGAGCTGTTTTTT.